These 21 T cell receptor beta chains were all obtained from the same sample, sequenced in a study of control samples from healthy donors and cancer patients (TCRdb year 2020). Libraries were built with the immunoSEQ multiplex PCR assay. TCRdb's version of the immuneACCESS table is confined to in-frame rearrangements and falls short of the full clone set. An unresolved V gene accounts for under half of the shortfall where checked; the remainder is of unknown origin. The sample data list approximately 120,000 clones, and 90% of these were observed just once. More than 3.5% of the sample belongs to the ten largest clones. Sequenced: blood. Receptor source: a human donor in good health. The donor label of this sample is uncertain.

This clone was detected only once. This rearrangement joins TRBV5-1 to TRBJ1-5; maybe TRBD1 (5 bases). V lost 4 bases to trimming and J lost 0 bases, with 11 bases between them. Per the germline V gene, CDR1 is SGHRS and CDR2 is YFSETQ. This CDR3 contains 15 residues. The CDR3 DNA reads TGCGCCAGCAGCGAGCAGGGAAATAGCAATCAGCCCCAGCATTTT. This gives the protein CASSEQGNSNQPQHF. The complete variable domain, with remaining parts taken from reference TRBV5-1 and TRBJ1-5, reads KAGVTQTPRYLIKTRGQQVTLSCSPISGHRSVSWYQQTPGQGLQFLFEYFSETQRNKGNFPGRFSGRQFSNSRSEMNVSTLELGDSALYLCASSEQGNSNQPQHFGDGTRLSIL.

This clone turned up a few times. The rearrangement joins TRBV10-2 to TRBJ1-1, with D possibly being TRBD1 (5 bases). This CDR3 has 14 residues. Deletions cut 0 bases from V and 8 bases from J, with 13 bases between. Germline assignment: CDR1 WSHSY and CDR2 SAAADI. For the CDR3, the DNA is TGCGCCAGCAGTGAGTCGGTTGCCGGGGGGGAAGCTTTCTTT. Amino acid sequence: CASSESVAGGEAFF.

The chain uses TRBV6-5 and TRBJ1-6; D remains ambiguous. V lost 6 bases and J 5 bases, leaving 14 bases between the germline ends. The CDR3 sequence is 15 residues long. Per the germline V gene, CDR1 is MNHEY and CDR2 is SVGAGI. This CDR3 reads CASREDWADNSPLHF. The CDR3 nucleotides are TGTGCCAGCAGGGAGGACTGGGCAGATAATTCACCCCTCCACTTT.

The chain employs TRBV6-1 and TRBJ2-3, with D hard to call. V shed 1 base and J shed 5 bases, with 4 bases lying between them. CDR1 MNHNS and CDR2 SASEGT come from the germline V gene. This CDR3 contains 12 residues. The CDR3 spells CASSEVVDTQYF. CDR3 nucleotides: TGTGCCAGCAGTGAAGTTGTAGATACGCAGTATTTT.

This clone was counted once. The CDR3 region has the DNA TGTGCCAGCAGCTCAGCCGATCGGTGGGGCGCTGGCTACACCTTC. It codes for CASSSADRWGAGYTF. The chain joins TRBV7-9 to TRBJ1-2; D is possibly TRBD1 (5 bases). CDR1 is SEHNR, CDR2 FQNEAQ, per germline (reference sequence). Trimming pared 4 bases from V and 7 bases from J, leaving 19 bases between. This CDR3 has 15 amino acids. Full variable domain (missing parts from reference TRBV7-9 and TRBJ1-2): DTGVSQNPRHKITKRGQNVTFRCDPISEHNRLYWYRQTLGQGPEFLTYFQNEAQLEKSRLLSDRFSAERPKGSFSTLEIQRTEQGDSAMYLCASSSADRWGAGYTFGSGTRLTVV.

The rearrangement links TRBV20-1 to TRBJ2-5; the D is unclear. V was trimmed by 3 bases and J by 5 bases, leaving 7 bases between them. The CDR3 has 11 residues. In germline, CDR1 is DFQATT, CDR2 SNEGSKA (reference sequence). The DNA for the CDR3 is TGCAGTGCTAGGGGTTACGAGACCCAGTACTTC. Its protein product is CSARGYETQYF.

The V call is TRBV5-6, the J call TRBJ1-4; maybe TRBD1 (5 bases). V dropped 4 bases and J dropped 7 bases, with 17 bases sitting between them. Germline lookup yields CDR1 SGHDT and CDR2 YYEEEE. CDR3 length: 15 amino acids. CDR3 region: CASSPSGVLGEKLFF. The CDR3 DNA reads TGTGCCAGCAGCCCCTCGGGGGTTTTAGGTGAAAAACTGTTTTTT. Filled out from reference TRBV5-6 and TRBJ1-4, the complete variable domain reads DAGVTQSPTHLIKTRGQQVTLRCSPKSGHDTVSWYQQALGQGPQFIFQYYEEEERQRGNFPDRFSGHQFPNYSSELNVNALLLGDSALYLCASSPSGVLGEKLFFGSGTQLSVL.

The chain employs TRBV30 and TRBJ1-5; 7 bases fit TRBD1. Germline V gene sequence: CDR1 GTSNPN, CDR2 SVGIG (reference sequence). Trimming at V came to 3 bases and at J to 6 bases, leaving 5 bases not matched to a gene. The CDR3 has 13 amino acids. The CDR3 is CAWRATGVQPQHF. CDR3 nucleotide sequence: TGTGCCTGGAGAGCTACAGGGGTTCAGCCCCAGCATTTT.

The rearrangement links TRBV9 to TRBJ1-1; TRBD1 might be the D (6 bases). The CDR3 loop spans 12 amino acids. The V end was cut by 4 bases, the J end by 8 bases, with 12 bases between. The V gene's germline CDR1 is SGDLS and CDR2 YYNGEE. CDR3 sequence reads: CASSRFDREAFF. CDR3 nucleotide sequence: TGTGCCAGCAGCCGATTCGACAGGGAAGCTTTCTTT.

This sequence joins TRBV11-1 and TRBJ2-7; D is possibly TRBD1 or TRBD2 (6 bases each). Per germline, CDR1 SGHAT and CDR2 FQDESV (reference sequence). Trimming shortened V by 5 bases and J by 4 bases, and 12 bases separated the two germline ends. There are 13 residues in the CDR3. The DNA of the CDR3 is TGTGCCAGCAGCCGCGGAGGGGGTTACGAGCAGTACGTC. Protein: CASSRGGGYEQYV.

The CDR3 region is CASSSDWDPVFVGSDEQYF. CDR3 sequence (DNA): TGTGCCAGCAGCTCCGACTGGGACCCGGTGTTTGTGGGGAGCGACGAGCAGTACTTC. The J gene is TRBJ2-7, the V gene TRBV7-9, with D perhaps given as TRBD1 or TRBD2 (5 bases each). The CDR3 extends over 19 amino acids. Germline V gene sequence: CDR1 SEHNR, CDR2 FQNEAQ (reference sequence). With 4 bases removed from V and 5 bases from J, the gap between germline ends came to 30 bases.

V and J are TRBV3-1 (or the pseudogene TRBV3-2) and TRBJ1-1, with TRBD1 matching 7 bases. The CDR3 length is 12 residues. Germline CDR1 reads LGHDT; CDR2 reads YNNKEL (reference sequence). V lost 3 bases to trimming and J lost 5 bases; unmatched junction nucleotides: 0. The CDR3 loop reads CASSQTGTEAFF. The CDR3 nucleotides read TGTGCCAGCAGCCAGACAGGGACTGAAGCTTTCTTT.

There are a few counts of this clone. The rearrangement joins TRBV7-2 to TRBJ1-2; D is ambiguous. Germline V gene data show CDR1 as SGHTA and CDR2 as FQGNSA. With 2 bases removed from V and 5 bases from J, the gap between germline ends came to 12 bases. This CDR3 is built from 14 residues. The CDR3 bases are TGTGCCAGCAGCTTAATGAACAGAATTTATGGCTACACCTTC. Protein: CASSLMNRIYGYTF. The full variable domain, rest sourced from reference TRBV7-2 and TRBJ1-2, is GAGVSQSPSNKVTEKGKDVELRCDPISGHTALYWYRQSLGQGLEFLIYFQGNSAPDKSGLPSDRFSAERTGGSVSTLTIQRTQQEDSAVYLCASSLMNRIYGYTFGSGTRLTVV.

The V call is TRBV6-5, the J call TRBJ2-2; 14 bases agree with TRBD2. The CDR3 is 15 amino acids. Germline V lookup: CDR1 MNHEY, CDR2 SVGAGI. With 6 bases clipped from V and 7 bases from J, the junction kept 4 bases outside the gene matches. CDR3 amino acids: CASRSTSGGVGELFF. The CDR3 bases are TGTGCCAGCAGGTCGACTAGCGGGGGGGTCGGGGAGCTGTTTTTT.

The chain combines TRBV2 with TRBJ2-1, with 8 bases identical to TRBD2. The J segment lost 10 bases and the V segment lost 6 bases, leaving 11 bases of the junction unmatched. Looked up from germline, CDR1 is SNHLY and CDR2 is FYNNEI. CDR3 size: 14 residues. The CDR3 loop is CASRVGSPGGEQFF. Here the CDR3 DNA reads TGTGCCAGCAGGGTGGGCAGCCCGGGGGGGGAGCAGTTCTTC.

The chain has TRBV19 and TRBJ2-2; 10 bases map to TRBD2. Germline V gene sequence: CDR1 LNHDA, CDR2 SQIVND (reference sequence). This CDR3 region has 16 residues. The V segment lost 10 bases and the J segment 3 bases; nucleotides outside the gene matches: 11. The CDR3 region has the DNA TGTGCCACTTCTAGCGGGGGCATCTTATACACCGGGGAGCTGTTTTTT. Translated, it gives CATSSGGILYTGELFF. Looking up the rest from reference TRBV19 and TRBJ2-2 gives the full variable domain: DGGITQSPKYLFRKEGQNVTLSCEQNLNHDAMYWYRQDPGQGLRLIYYSQIVNDFQKGDIAEGYSVSREKKESFPLTVTSAQKNPTAFYLCATSSGGILYTGELFFGEGSRLTVL.

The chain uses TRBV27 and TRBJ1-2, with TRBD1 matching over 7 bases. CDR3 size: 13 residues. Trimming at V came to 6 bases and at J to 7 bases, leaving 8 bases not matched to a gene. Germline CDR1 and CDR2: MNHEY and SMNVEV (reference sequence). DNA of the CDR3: TGTGCCAGCAGCCGAACAGGGGTGGGTGGCTACACCTTC. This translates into CASSRTGVGGYTF.

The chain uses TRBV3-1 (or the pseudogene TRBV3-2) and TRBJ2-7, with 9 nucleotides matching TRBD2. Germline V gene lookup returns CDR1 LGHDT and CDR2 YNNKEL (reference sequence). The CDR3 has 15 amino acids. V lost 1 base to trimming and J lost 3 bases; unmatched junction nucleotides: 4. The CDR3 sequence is CASSQAPAGGYEQYF. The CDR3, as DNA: TGTGCCAGCAGCCAAGCTCCAGCGGGGGGCTACGAGCAGTACTTC.

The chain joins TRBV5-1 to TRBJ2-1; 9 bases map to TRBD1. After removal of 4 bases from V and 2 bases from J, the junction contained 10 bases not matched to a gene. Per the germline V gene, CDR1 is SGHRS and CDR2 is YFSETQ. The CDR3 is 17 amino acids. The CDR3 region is CASSRTGVMSPYNEQFF. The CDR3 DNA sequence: TGCGCCAGCAGCCGGACAGGGGTCATGAGCCCCTACAATGAGCAGTTCTTC.

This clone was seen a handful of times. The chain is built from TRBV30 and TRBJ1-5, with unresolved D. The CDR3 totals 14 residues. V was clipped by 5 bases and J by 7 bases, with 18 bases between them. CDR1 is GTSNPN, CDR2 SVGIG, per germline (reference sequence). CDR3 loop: CAWALGSPGQPQHF. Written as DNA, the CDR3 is TGTGCCTGGGCCTTGGGCTCCCCCGGACAGCCCCAGCATTTT. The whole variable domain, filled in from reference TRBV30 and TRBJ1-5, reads SQTIHQWPATLVQPVGSPLSLECTVEGTSNPNLYWYRQAAGRGLQLLFYSVGIGQISSEVPQNLSASRPQDRQFILSSKKLLLSDSGFYLCAWALGSPGQPQHFGDGTRLSIL.

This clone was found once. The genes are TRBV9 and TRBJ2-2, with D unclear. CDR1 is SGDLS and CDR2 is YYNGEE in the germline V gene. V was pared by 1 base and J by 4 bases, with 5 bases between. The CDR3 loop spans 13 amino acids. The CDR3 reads CASSVTVTGELFF. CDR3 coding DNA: TGTGCCAGCAGCGTAACGGTCACCGGGGAGCTGTTTTTT.